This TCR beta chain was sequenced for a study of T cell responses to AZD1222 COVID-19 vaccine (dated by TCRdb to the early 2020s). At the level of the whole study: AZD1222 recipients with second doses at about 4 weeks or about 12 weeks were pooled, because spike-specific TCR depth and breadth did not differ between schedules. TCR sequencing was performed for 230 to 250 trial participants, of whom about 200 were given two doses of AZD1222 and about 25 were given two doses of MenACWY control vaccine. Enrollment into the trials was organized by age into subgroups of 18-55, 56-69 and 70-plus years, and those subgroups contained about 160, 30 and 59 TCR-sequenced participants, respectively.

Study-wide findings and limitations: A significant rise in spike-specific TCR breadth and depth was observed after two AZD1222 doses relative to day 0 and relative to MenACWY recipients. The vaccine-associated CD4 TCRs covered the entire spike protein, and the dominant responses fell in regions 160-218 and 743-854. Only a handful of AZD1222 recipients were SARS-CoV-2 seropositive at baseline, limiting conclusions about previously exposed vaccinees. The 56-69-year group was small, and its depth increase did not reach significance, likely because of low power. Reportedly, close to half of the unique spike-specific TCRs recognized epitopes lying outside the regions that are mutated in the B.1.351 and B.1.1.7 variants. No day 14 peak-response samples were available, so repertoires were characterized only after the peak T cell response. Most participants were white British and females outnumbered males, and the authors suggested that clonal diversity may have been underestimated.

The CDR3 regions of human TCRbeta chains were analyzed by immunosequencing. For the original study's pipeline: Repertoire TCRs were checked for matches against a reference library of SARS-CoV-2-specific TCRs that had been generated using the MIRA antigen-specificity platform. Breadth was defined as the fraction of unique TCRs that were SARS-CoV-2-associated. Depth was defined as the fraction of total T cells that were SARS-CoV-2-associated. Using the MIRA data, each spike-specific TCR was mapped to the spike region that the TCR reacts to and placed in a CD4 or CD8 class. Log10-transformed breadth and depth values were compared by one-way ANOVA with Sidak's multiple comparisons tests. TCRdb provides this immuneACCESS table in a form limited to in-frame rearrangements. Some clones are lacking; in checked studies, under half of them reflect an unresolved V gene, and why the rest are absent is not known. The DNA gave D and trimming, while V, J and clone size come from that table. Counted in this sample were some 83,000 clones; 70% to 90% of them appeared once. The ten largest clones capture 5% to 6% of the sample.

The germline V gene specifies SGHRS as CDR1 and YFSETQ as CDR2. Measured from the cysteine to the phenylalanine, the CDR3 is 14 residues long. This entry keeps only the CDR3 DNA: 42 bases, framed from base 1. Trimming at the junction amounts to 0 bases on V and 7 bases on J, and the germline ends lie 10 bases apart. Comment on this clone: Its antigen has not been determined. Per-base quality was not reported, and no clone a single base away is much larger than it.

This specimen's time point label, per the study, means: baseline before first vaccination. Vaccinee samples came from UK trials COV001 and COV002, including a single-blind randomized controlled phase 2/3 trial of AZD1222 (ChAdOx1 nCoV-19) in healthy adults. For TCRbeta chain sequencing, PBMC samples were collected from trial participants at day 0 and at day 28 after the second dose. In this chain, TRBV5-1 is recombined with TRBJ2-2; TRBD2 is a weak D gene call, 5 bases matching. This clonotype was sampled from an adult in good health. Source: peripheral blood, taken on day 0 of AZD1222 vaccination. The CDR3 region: CASSLEASFGELFF. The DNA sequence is TGCGCCAGCAGCTTGGAGGCTAGCTTCGGGGAGCTGTTTTTT. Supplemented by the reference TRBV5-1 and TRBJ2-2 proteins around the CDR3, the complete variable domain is KAGVTQTPRYLIKTRGQQVTLSCSPISGHRSVSWYQQTPGQGLQFLFEYFSETQRNKGNFPGRFSGRQFSNSRSEMNVSTLELGDSALYLCASSLEASFGELFFGEGSRLTVL.